This T cell receptor beta chain was sequenced during a study of vaccination effects on CD4 cells after COVID-19. Points from the study as a whole: Marked clonal contraction of both clone types appeared late after vaccination. Common cold coronaviruses were cross-recognized by only 1 of 255 vaccine-induced clones in healthy vaccinees. Convalescent patients were scarce in the study, and it lacked early post-infection timepoints.

Sequencing used immunoSEQ multiplex PCR; TCRdb keeps in-frame clones, though not all of them. The sample shows roughly 21,000 clones, more than 65% of them seen only once. Losses at the gene ends were 6 bases for V and 8 bases for J; bases not matched to a gene: 10. Germline V lookup: CDR1 MRHNA, CDR2 SNTAGT. This CDR3 contains 14 residues. Points on this clone: Its specificity is unknown.

Antigen-specific CD4+ T cell clonotypes were called by their expansion after viral peptide-pool culture in ViraFEST. Having been cultured for around nine days, the cells underwent CD4+ T cell isolation. Vaccine recipients lacked prior SARS-CoV-2 infection and had negative nucleocapsid antibodies. IL-2 medium supplanted half the medium on days 3 and 7. The material sequenced was CD4+ T cells from PBMCs cultured with HCoV-NL63 spike peptides, taken before COVID-19 vaccination. The receptor was derived from a human donor who received a COVID-19 vaccine. The J gene is TRBJ1-2, the V gene TRBV6-4, with 9 nucleotides matching TRBD1. CDR3 coding DNA: TGTGCCAGCAGCGGAGACAGGGGGATAGGCGGCTACACCTTC. As protein: CASSGDRGIGGYTF.